This T cell receptor beta chain was captured in a study of blood T cell repertoires in COVID-19. In the study overall: Acute and convalescent COVID-19 specimens originated in the United States, Italy and Spain.

Donors were grouped by their self-reported clinical history. The CDR3 sequence is 12 residues long. In germline, CDR1 is GTSNPN, CDR2 SVGIG (reference sequence). V gave up 1 base and J gave up 8 bases, with 8 bases separating them. Repertoires were generated with immunoSEQ multiplex PCR, while TCRdb's copy carries only in-frame clones and drops some. The repertoire holds about 230,000 clones, with approximately 80% as singletons. The chain couples TRBV30 to TRBJ1-4; D is possibly TRBD1 (6 bases). Material for sequencing was PBMCs or T cells enriched from blood (not recorded which). This TCR was sampled from a man aged 60 to 75 who had recovered from COVID-19. The CDR3, as DNA: TGTGCCTGGAGTGCAGGGGAGGAAAAACTGTTTTTT. As protein: CAWSAGEEKLFF.